This T cell receptor (beta chain) is drawn from a study of vaccination and CD4 T cells after COVID-19. Treatment defined: approximately 9-day PBMC culture with coronavirus spike peptide pools or control peptides (ViraFEST assay). As regards this clonotype: Its cognate antigen is unknown.

The CDR3 spans 15 residues. V lost 0 bases to trimming and J lost 3 bases, with 12 bases between them. Germline values: CDR1 GTSNPN, CDR2 SVGIG (reference sequence). Cultured CD4+ T cells had their DNA profiled by the Oncomine TCR Beta short-read assay. TCRdb used MiXCR to reprocess the PCR reads, holding one entry per CDR3 protein. The data contain some 14,000 distinct CDR3 sequences, less than 60% of them singletons. Sequenced input: CD4+ T cells from blood, cultured in vitro. The chain combines TRBV30 with TRBJ1-5; D remains unclear. The origin of this receptor is a human donor who had recovered from COVID-19. CDR3 nucleotide sequence: TGTGCCTGGAGTGTACAAGAGGGCATCAATCAGCCCCAGCATTTT. Amino acids: CAWSVQEGINQPQHF. Based on the CDR3 plus reference TRBV30 and TRBJ1-5, the full variable domain is SQTIHQWPATLVQPVGSPLSLECTVEGTSNPNLYWYRQAAGRGLQLLFYSVGIGQISSEVPQNLSASRPQDRQFILSSKKLLLSDSGFYLCAWSVQEGINQPQHFGDGTRLSIL.